This T cell receptor (beta chain) was identified in a study of blood T cell repertoires in COVID-19. About the research overall: The samples span acute and convalescent COVID-19 from the United States, Italy and Spain.

Sequencing was performed with immunoSEQ multiplex PCR; in TCRdb, only in-frame clones are kept and a portion is missing. Of nearly 250,000 clones listed, 86% are singletons. The CDR3 runs to 16 residues. In germline, CDR1 is SGHTA, CDR2 FQGTGA. The germline V and J ends were trimmed by 0 bases and 0 bases, with 11 bases remaining between them. Comment on this clone: The identical CDR3 is also encoded by other nucleotide sequences in the sample.

The source material was peripheral blood. The sequence was collected from a woman in her sixties who had recovered from COVID-19. This chain links TRBV7-3 with TRBJ2-5; no firm D call. The CDR3 DNA is TGTGCCAGCAGCTTAACTGGCAGAAGAAACCAAGAGACCCAGTACTTC. Translated, it gives CASSLTGRRNQETQYF. Together with reference TRBV7-3 and TRBJ2-5, the CDR3 gives the full variable domain: GAGVSQTPSNKVTEKGKYVELRCDPISGHTALYWYRQSLGQGPEFLIYFQGTGAADDSGLPNDRFFAVRPEGSVSTLKIQRTERGDSAVYLCASSLTGRRNQETQYFGPGTRLLVL.